Each of the 23 T cell receptor beta chains below was sequenced from the same sample in a study of blood T cell repertoires in COVID-19 (TCRdb year 2020). The library was made by the immunoSEQ multiplex PCR assay. The clones in this table, taken by TCRdb from immuneACCESS, are in-frame only. Not every clone is retained; where verified, under half of the shortfall comes from an unresolved V gene, and the cause of the rest is unknown. This sample gives over 350,000 clones in total; 70% to 90% of them show up just once. The ten largest clonotypes hold under 2% of the sample. The sample taken for sequencing was PBMCs or T cells enriched from blood (not recorded which). These receptors were taken from a woman between 18 and 29 years old with acute COVID-19.

This sequence joins TRBV18 and TRBJ2-2; 11 nucleotides line up with TRBD2. Losses at the gene ends were 3 bases for V and 0 bases for J; bases not matched to a gene: 3. The CDR3 runs to 17 residues. Germline V CDR1 and CDR2: KGHSH, LQKENI. CDR3 DNA: TGTGCCAGCTCACCCCGACTAGCGGGGACGAACACCGGGGAGCTGTTTTTT. Encoded protein: CASSPRLAGTNTGELFF. Supplemented by reference TRBV18 and TRBJ2-2, the full variable domain reads NAGVMQNPRHLVRRRGQEARLRCSPMKGHSHVYWYRQLPEEGLKFMVYLQKENIIDESGMPKERFSAEFPKEGPSILRIQQVVRGDSAAYFCASSPRLAGTNTGELFFGEGSRLTVL.

The chain recombines TRBV19 with TRBJ1-4, with TRBD1 matching over 8 bases. V was pared by 5 bases and J by 5 bases, with 7 bases of the junction left unmatched. This CDR3 region has 15 residues. The germline CDR1 and CDR2 sequences are LNHDA and SQIVND (reference sequence). CDR3 region: CASSPKRTGNEKLFF. The CDR3 DNA follows: TGTGCCAGTAGTCCAAAACGGACAGGGAATGAAAAACTGTTTTTT.

The chain uses TRBV28 and TRBJ1-4, with D perhaps TRBD1 (5 bases). The CDR3 has 14 amino acids. The ends were cut back, 5 bases at V and 4 bases at J, with 11 bases in the middle. Germline loops: CDR1 MDHEN, CDR2 SYDVKM. CDR3 amino acids: CASSGGGINEKLFF. In DNA, the CDR3 is TGTGCCAGCAGTGGGGGGGGGATTAATGAAAAACTGTTTTTT. The entire variable domain, with the rest obtained from reference TRBV28 and TRBJ1-4, is as follows: DVKVTQSSRYLVKRTGEKVFLECVQDMDHENMFWYRQDPGLGLRLIYFSYDVKMKEKGDIPEGYSVSREKKERFSLILESASTNQTSMYLCASSGGGINEKLFFGSGTQLSVL.

The chain uses TRBV18 and TRBJ1-1; D unclear. The ends were cut back, 3 bases at V and 0 bases at J, with 11 bases in the middle. CDR1 KGHSH and CDR2 LQKENI come from the germline V gene. The length of the CDR3 is 15 residues. The CDR3: CASSPRPDMNTEAFF. The CDR3 DNA follows: TGTGCCAGCTCACCGCGACCCGACATGAACACTGAAGCTTTCTTT.

The CDR3 is CASSENRVRSPLHF. As DNA, the CDR3 is TGTGCCAGTAGTGAAAACAGGGTCCGTTCACCCCTCCACTTT. The chain carries TRBV19 and TRBJ1-6; D is perhaps TRBD1 (6 bases). The V end was cut by 5 bases, the J end by 9 bases, with 14 bases between. The CDR3 has 14 residues. Germline lookup yields CDR1 LNHDA and CDR2 SQIVND (reference sequence).

The CDR3, as DNA: TGTGCCAGCAGTTGGACTAGCGGGAGGCCTACCACAGATACGCAGTATTTT. Protein product: CASSWTSGRPTTDTQYF. The rearrangement links TRBV6-2 or TRBV6-3 to TRBJ2-3; 14 nucleotides match TRBD2. Per the germline V gene, CDR1 is MNHEY and CDR2 is SVGEGT. V gave up 4 bases and J gave up 2 bases; unmatched junction bases: 5. CDR3 length: 17 residues.

V is TRBV12-3 or TRBV12-4 and J is TRBJ2-1; 7 nucleotides line up with TRBD2. V lost 7 bases and J lost 13; bases outside the gene matches: 7. The CDR3 is 11 amino acids. CDR3 DNA: TGTGCCAGCACCAAGGGAGGGACCCAGTTCTTC. It codes for CASTKGGTQFF.

This chain uses TRBV10-3 with TRBJ2-7; D might be TRBD2 (5 bases). The ends were cut back, 8 bases at V and 0 bases at J, with 11 bases in the middle. The CDR3 extends over 13 amino acids. Germline values: CDR1 ENHRY, CDR2 SYGVKD. CDR3 in amino acids: CAIQLAGSYEQYF. The CDR3 bases are TGTGCCATCCAATTGGCGGGCTCCTACGAGCAGTACTTC.

This chain connects TRBV6-5 to TRBJ2-7; 8 bases are shared with TRBD1. This CDR3 comprises 13 residues. Trimming cost V 6 bases and J 3 bases; bases outside gene matches: 4. Germline CDR1 and CDR2: MNHEY and SVGAGI. CDR3 protein: CASSRDRFYEQYF. CDR3 nucleotides: TGTGCCAGCAGCAGGGACAGGTTCTACGAGCAGTACTTC.

The chain couples TRBV11-2 to TRBJ2-5; the D is unclear. V was pared by 4 bases and J by 2 bases, with 11 bases between. CDR1 and CDR2 (germline): SGHAT, FQNNGV. This CDR3 region has 14 residues. CDR3 in amino acids: CASSSRVSQETQYF. The CDR3 coding sequence is TGTGCCAGCAGCTCGCGTGTGAGTCAAGAGACCCAGTACTTC.

This clone was observed a few times. The chain is built from TRBV27 and TRBJ1-2; 9 nucleotides align to TRBD1. The CDR3 totals 14 residues. Germline lookup yields CDR1 MNHEY and CDR2 SMNVEV (reference sequence). With 6 bases clipped from V and 6 bases from J, the junction kept 8 bases outside the gene matches. The CDR3, as DNA: TGTGCCAGCAGCCACAACAGGGGGCTGGATGGCTACACCTTC. Its protein product is CASSHNRGLDGYTF.

With regard to this clone: The sample has other DNA sequences that encode this CDR3 too. The chain employs TRBV6-5 and TRBJ1-4; D ambiguous. V was trimmed by 6 bases and J by 0 bases, leaving 5 bases between them. This CDR3 has 13 amino acids. Germline V gene sequence: CDR1 MNHEY, CDR2 SVGAGI. DNA of the CDR3: TGTGCCAGCAGACAAGCAACTAATGAAAAACTGTTTTTT. Translated: CASRQATNEKLFF.

The chain employs TRBV3-1 (or the pseudogene TRBV3-2) and TRBJ2-1, with no clear D. The CDR3 covers 16 residues. Germline assignment: CDR1 LGHDT and CDR2 YNNKEL (reference sequence). V was clipped by 2 bases and J by 0 bases, with 11 bases between them. The CDR3 DNA reads TGTGCCAGCAGCCAACTAGGAAGCCGCTCCTACAATGAGCAGTTCTTC. Residues: CASSQLGSRSYNEQFF.

V gene TRBV4-1 combines with J gene TRBJ2-3; 8 bases are a match to TRBD1. The length of the CDR3 is 20 residues. V gave up 1 base and J gave up 0 bases; unmatched junction bases: 15. The germline V gene encodes CDR1 MGHRA and CDR2 YSYEKL. The CDR3 region has the DNA TGCGCCAGCAGCCAAGTCCCGGACAGGGACCCCTATTTTAGCACAGATACGCAGTATTTT. It specifies CASSQVPDRDPYFSTDTQYF.

The chain joins TRBV18 to TRBJ2-7; 8 bases agree with TRBD2. The CDR3 has 18 residues. Germline V gene data show CDR1 as KGHSH and CDR2 as LQKENI. The trim removed 0 bases at V and 5 bases at J, leaving 15 bases unmatched. CDR3 in amino acids: CASSPPRQGTRIPHEQYF. CDR3 DNA: TGTGCCAGCTCACCACCCCGGCAGGGGACTAGGATCCCCCACGAGCAGTACTTC.

The rearrangement joins TRBV9 to TRBJ1-6, with D tentatively TRBD1 (6 bases). The CDR3 runs to 17 residues. CDR1 is SGDLS and CDR2 is YYNGEE in the germline V gene. V lost 6 bases and J 9 bases, leaving 25 bases between the germline ends. The CDR3 is CASTTGQGTYGSSPLHF. CDR3 DNA sequence: TGTGCCAGCACGACCGGGCAGGGGACATATGGTAGTTCACCCCTCCACTTT.

This clone was observed a single time. V is TRBV7-9 and J is TRBJ1-4; 8 bases map to TRBD1. There are 13 residues in the CDR3. V shed 8 bases and J 6 bases; nucleotides not matched to a gene: 5. CDR1 and CDR2 (germline): SEHNR, FQNEAQ (reference sequence). The CDR3 reads CASGRTGYEKLFF. DNA of the CDR3: TGTGCCAGCGGGAGGACAGGGTATGAAAAACTGTTTTTT.

This clone was counted a few times. This chain joins TRBV21-1 and TRBJ1-5. TRBV21-1 is a listed pseudogene. CDR3 length: 15 residues. The CDR3: CASSKSFSVGQPQHF. CDR3 coding DNA: TGTGCCAGCAGCAAATCCTTCAGCGTAGGTCAGCCCCAGCATTTT.

J is TRBJ1-6 and V is TRBV4-1; weak D call: TRBD1 (5 bases). The CDR3 consists of 14 residues. CDR1 is MGHRA, CDR2 YSYEKL, per germline. Between the trimmed V and J ends, which lost 2 bases and 7 bases, there was a span of 9 bases. CDR3 region: CASSQTGSNSPLHF. CDR3 nucleotides: TGCGCCAGCAGCCAAACAGGTTCCAATTCACCCCTCCACTTT.

The rearrangement joins TRBV7-6 to TRBJ2-7; a possible D gene is TRBD1 (6 bases). CDR1 and CDR2 (germline): SGHVS, FNYEAQ. The CDR3 length is 14 residues. V lost 4 bases to trimming and J lost 6 bases, with 16 bases between them. CDR3 coding DNA: TGTGCCAGCAGCTCGCCTACAGGGTGGGGCGAGCAGTACTTC. Translation: CASSSPTGWGEQYF.

The genes are TRBV9 and TRBJ1-1; 11 nucleotides align to TRBD1. The V gene end was trimmed by 3 bases and the J gene end by 2 bases; junction bases not matched to a gene: 3. Germline V gene lookup returns CDR1 SGDLS and CDR2 YYNGEE. This CDR3 has 15 amino acids. CDR3 loop: CASSGDRGRNTEAFF. In nucleotides, the CDR3 is TGTGCCAGCAGCGGGGACAGGGGGAGAAACACTGAAGCTTTCTTT.

V and J are TRBV11-2 and TRBJ2-7; maybe TRBD1 (6 bases). V lost 3 bases to trimming and J lost 6 bases, with 9 bases between them. The CDR3 contains 12 residues. CDR1 and CDR2 from the germline V gene are SGHAT and FQNNGV. This chain's CDR3 is CASSFGQTEQYF. CDR3 coding DNA: TGTGCCAGCAGCTTTGGACAGACCGAGCAGTACTTC.

V is TRBV4-1 and J is TRBJ1-2; a possible D gene is TRBD1 (5 bases). This CDR3 has 16 residues. Germline assignment: CDR1 MGHRA and CDR2 YSYEKL. V dropped 4 bases and J dropped 4 bases, with 19 bases sitting between them. Here the CDR3 reads CASSRKIEDILYGYTF. CDR3 in DNA: TGCGCCAGCAGCCGAAAGATCGAGGACATTCTCTATGGCTACACCTTC.